These 32 T cell receptor beta chains originate from one sample sequenced in a study of tumor-infiltrating lymphocytes in primary liver carcinoma. Total RNA amounting to 450 to 550 ng was the source from which TCR beta cDNA was made with a constant-region primer. Three-round nested multiplex PCR performed with slightly modified ARM-PCR produced the TCR beta libraries. Running 9 to 10 cycles apiece, the first two PCR rounds relied on TRBV1-TRBV30 forward primers together with a C-beta reverse primer. TCRdb reanalysed the multiplex PCR reads using MiXCR and keeps one entry per CDR3 protein. The table lists 180,000 or so distinct CDR3 sequences, about 60% of them singletons, with about 72% in the top ten. It was unsorted whole blood that yielded blood RNA, and germline DNA was also extracted. Sample: peripheral blood. These receptors came from a middle-aged man with primary liver carcinoma and hepatitis B virus infection.

The chain has TRBV12-3 or TRBV12-4 and TRBJ2-7; maybe TRBD2 (6 bases). Trimming stripped 6 bases from V and 0 bases from J, with 12 bases between. The CDR3 loop spans 14 amino acids. CDR3: CASRSNSGSYEQYF. In DNA, the CDR3 is TGTGCCAGCAGGAGTAATAGCGGCTCCTACGAGCAGTACTTC.

The J gene is TRBJ2-5, the V gene TRBV25-1; D is ambiguous. Trimming cost V 1 base and J 0 bases, with 9 bases left between them. CDR1 MGHDK and CDR2 SYGVNS come from the germline V gene. The CDR3 is 15 amino acids. The CDR3 loop reads CASSELQTYQETQYF. DNA for the CDR3: TGTGCCAGCAGTGAATTACAAACGTACCAAGAGACCCAGTACTTC. Full variable domain (missing parts from reference TRBV25-1 and TRBJ2-5): EADIYQTPRYLVIGTGKKITLECSQTMGHDKMYWYQQDPGMELHLIHYSYGVNSTEKGDLSSESTVSRIRTEHFPLTLESARPSHTSQYLCASSELQTYQETQYFGPGTRLLVL.

About this clonotype itself: An end of the junction does not agree with germline; a read error may underlie this. V usage is TRBV29-1 and J usage is TRBJ2-5, with D tentatively TRBD2 (7 bases). Germline V CDR1 and CDR2: SQVTM, ANQGSEA. This CDR3 comprises 14 residues. The CDR3 here is CSASFRGGRETRYF. The CDR3 DNA reads TGCAGCGCGTCGTTCAGGGGCGGGAGAGAGACCCGGTACTTC.

As to this clonotype: The junction departs from germline at one end; a sequencing error may be responsible. For the CDR3, the DNA is TGTACCAGCAGTTCCTCCTGGGGGGATGCGCAGTATTTT. Translation gives CTSSSSWGDAQYF. V gene TRBV28 combines with J gene TRBJ2-3; D possibly corresponds to TRBD2 (6 bases). Germline CDR1 reads MDHEN; CDR2 reads SYDVKM. The CDR3 spans 13 residues.

This clonotype was detected many times. The DNA of the CDR3 is TGTGCCAGCAGCTTTGGGACCTCAAAGACTGAAGCTTTCTTT. Translated, it gives CASSFGTSKTEAFF. The chain couples TRBV11-2 to TRBJ1-1; a weak D match, TRBD1 (5 bases). The CDR3 spans 14 residues. The V gene lost 3 bases and the J gene lost 5 bases, with 13 bases spanning the gap. Germline V lookup: CDR1 SGHAT, CDR2 FQNNGV.

This sequence joins TRBV11-1 and TRBJ2-7; no definite D call. From germline, CDR1 is SGHAT and CDR2 FQDESV (reference sequence). The CDR3 is 13 residues long. Trimming removed 5 bases at V and 6 bases at J, with 14 bases between. The CDR3: CASSTRNMGEQYF. CDR3 coding DNA: TGTGCCAGCAGCACCCGGAACATGGGCGAGCAGTACTTC.

This clonotype was observed many times. The rearrangement links TRBV11-2 to TRBJ2-3; D is unresolved. CDR1 is SGHAT, CDR2 FQNNGV, per germline. Trimming stripped 0 bases from V and 0 bases from J, with 10 bases between. The CDR3 covers 16 residues. The DNA for the CDR3 is TGTGCCAGCAGCTTAGAGGCGTTAGCTAGCACAGATACGCAGTATTTT. This gives the protein CASSLEALASTDTQYF.

This clonotype was counted many times. This chain links TRBV11-2 with TRBJ1-6; no clear D gene. Germline CDR1 SGHAT, CDR2 FQNNGV. The CDR3 has 13 residues. V gave up 1 base and J gave up 10 bases, with 8 bases separating them. In DNA form, the CDR3 reads TGTGCCAGCAGCTTAGCTAGCGGGTCACCCCTCCACTTT. Protein product: CASSLASGSPLHF.

Concerning this clonotype: The junction does not match germline at one end; this may be a read error. This rearrangement joins TRBV6-5 to TRBJ2-5, with no clear D. The CDR3 sequence is 14 residues long. Germline CDR1 is MNHEY and CDR2 is SVGAGI. Written as DNA, the CDR3 is TGTGCCAGCGGTTGCCATAGTACGAAAGAGATCCAGTACTTC. It encodes CASGCHSTKEIQYF.

In its sample, this clonotype was seen a few times. The chain links TRBV10-3 to TRBJ2-1; 7 positions match TRBD1. CDR3 length: 15 residues. Germline loops: CDR1 ENHRY, CDR2 SYGVKD. V dropped 5 bases and J dropped 3; count of bases not matched to a gene: 7. The chain's CDR3 is CAISSNRGLYNEQFF. Here the CDR3 DNA reads TGTGCCATCAGTTCCAACAGGGGCCTCTACAATGAGCAGTTCTTC.

The V gene is TRBV29-1, the J gene TRBJ1-1, with a possible D match to TRBD1 (6 bases). The CDR3 has 14 residues. The germline V gene encodes CDR1 SQVTM and CDR2 ANQGSEA. The V end was cut by 6 bases, the J end by 4 bases, with 18 bases between. This chain's CDR3 is CSVGTVLGGTEAFF. In DNA, the CDR3 is TGCAGCGTCGGGACCGTCTTAGGGGGCACTGAAGCTTTCTTT.

Remarks on this clonotype: One end of the junction does not line up with germline, which may come from a read error. The gene calls are TRBV11-2 and TRBJ2-7; maybe TRBD1 (6 bases). Germline V gene data show CDR1 as SGHAT and CDR2 as FQNNGV. This CDR3 region has 12 residues. CDR3 protein: CTSSHRDREQYF. The CDR3 DNA reads TGTACCAGCAGTCACAGGGATCGGGAGCAGTACTTC.

The gene calls are TRBV6-5 and TRBJ2-7; 13 bases line up with TRBD2. CDR1 and CDR2 from the germline V gene are MNHEY and SVGAGI. This CDR3 has 15 amino acids. With 4 bases clipped from V and 3 bases from J, the junction kept 3 bases outside the gene matches. The CDR3 nucleotides read TGTGCCAGCAGTTTGAGGACTAGCGGGAGCTACGAGCAGTACTTC. Its protein product is CASSLRTSGSYEQYF.

Of note for this clonotype: One junction end does not reproduce the germline sequence, and a read error may be involved. This rearrangement joins TRBV30 to TRBJ2-3, with TRBD2 identical over 9 bases. Per germline, CDR1 GTSNPN and CDR2 SVGIG (reference sequence). This CDR3 comprises 12 residues. The CDR3 is CAGGRGTDTHYF. DNA of the CDR3: TGTGCTGGCGGGAGGGGCACAGATACGCACTATTTT.

V and J are TRBV6-5 and TRBJ2-7; no clear D gene. V gave up 6 bases and J gave up 2 bases, with 8 bases separating them. The CDR3 runs 12 residues. Germline V gene data show CDR1 as MNHEY and CDR2 as SVGAGI. For the CDR3, the DNA is TGTGCCAGCAGAGGCGCTACCTACGAGCAGTACTTC. It specifies CASRGATYEQYF.

This chain connects TRBV29-1 to TRBJ2-1, with D perhaps matching TRBD2 (5 bases). The germline V gene encodes CDR1 SQVTM and CDR2 ANQGSEA. CDR3 length equals 13 residues. This chain's CDR3 is CTAEGTSYNEQFF. The CDR3 DNA follows: TGCACCGCCGAAGGCACTAGCTACAATGAGCAGTTCTTC.

A few counts support this clonotype. A single base separates this from a much larger clone, so it may be a read error. No conserved phenylalanine or tryptophan is present at the end of the CDR3, so a read error is the likely explanation. The rearrangement links TRBV11-2 to TRBJ2-5, with 9 bases lining up with TRBD1. V was clipped by 5 bases and J by 9 bases; unmatched bases: 10. Germline CDR1 SGHAT, CDR2 FQNNGV. The CDR3 totals 14 residues. The CDR3 bases are TGTGCCAGCAGCGCCACCCGGGACAGGGTTTCCCAGTACCTC. Amino acid sequence: CASSATRDRVSQYL.

Comments on this clonotype: A junction boundary mismatches the germline segment, possibly from a read error. This sequence joins TRBV11-1 and TRBJ2-2; no reliable D call. Germline V CDR1 and CDR2: SGHAT, FQDESV (reference sequence). The CDR3 totals 15 residues. The CDR3 loop is CASSLVTLGFGELFF. The CDR3 coding sequence is TGTGCCAGTAGCTTGGTGACTCTAGGGTTCGGGGAGCTGTTTTTT.

Only one count was recorded for this clonotype. The junction and the germline gene differ at one end; a read error may be behind it. This sequence joins TRBV12-3 or TRBV12-4 and TRBJ2-3; tentatively, D is TRBD1 (6 bases). The length of the CDR3 is 15 residues. The CDR3 is CTSRYQPQGQDTQYF. Written as DNA, the CDR3 is TGTACCAGCAGATACCAACCACAGGGACAAGATACGCAGTATTTT.

On this clonotype itself: The junction shows a germline mismatch at one end, possibly a read error. This chain joins TRBV11-1 and TRBJ2-2, with D tentatively TRBD1 or TRBD2 (5 bases each). CDR3 length equals 15 residues. CDR1 and CDR2 (germline): SGHAT, FQDESV (reference sequence). The CDR3 bases are TGTGTCAGCAGCCTTGGAGAGGGGTCCACCGGGGAGCTGTTTTTT. It specifies CVSSLGEGSTGELFF.

This clonotype was seen a handful of times. The chain recombines TRBV6-5 with TRBJ1-5; D is unresolved. CDR1 MNHEY and CDR2 SVGAGI come from the germline V gene. The CDR3 has 14 residues. Between the trimmed V and J ends, which lost 2 bases and 2 bases, there was a span of 7 bases. CDR3 sequence: CASSYRAGNQPQHF. CDR3 nucleotides: TGTGCCAGCAGTTACCGGGCCGGCAATCAGCCCCAGCATTTT.

This sequence joins TRBV7-9 and TRBJ2-3; 9 positions agree with TRBD2. The ends lost 5 bases at V and 2 bases at J; junction bases unmatched: 8. The CDR3 has 16 residues. CDR1 and CDR2 from the germline V gene are SEHNR and FQNEAQ (reference sequence). CDR3 sequence reads: CASSAGAGGTTDTQYF. The CDR3, as DNA: TGTGCCAGCAGCGCCGGAGCGGGAGGAACCACAGATACGCAGTATTTT. The full variable domain, rest sourced from reference TRBV7-9 and TRBJ2-3, is DTGVSQNPRHKITKRGQNVTFRCDPISEHNRLYWYRQTLGQGPEFLTYFQNEAQLEKSRLLSDRFSAERPKGSFSTLEIQRTEQGDSAMYLCASSAGAGGTTDTQYFGPGTRLTVL.

This clonotype was counted many times. The chain carries TRBV5-4 and TRBJ2-2, with 9 bases aligning to TRBD1. CDR3 length: 14 residues. Germline V gene lookup returns CDR1 SGHNT and CDR2 YYREEE (reference sequence). V lost 4 bases and J lost 7; bases outside the gene matches: 5. The CDR3 spells CASSHDRGIGELFF. The CDR3 coding sequence is TGTGCCAGCAGCCACGACAGGGGGATCGGGGAGCTGTTTTTT.

The chain employs TRBV28 and TRBJ1-2; perhaps TRBD1 as D (5 bases). Between the trimmed V and J ends, which lost 4 bases and 3 bases, there was a span of 18 bases. CDR1 is MDHEN and CDR2 is SYDVKM in the germline V gene. The CDR3 is 16 amino acids. This CDR3 is CASSSPTDYYDYGYTF. DNA for the CDR3: TGTGCCAGCAGTTCTCCGACAGATTACTATGACTATGGCTACACCTTC.

V and J are TRBV30 and TRBJ1-2, with D unclear. Trimming removed 4 bases at V and 0 bases at J, with 12 bases between. CDR1 is GTSNPN and CDR2 is SVGIG in the germline V gene (reference sequence). This CDR3 contains 14 residues. CDR3 in amino acids: CAWTQVPTNYGYTF. In nucleotides, the CDR3 is TGTGCCTGGACCCAGGTGCCCACTAACTATGGCTACACCTTC.

V gene TRBV5-1 combines with J gene TRBJ2-1; 8 nucleotides line up with TRBD2. Germline V lookup: CDR1 SGHRS, CDR2 YFSETQ. V trimming: 0 bases; J trimming: 7 bases; junction bases outside the gene matches: 6. The CDR3 extends over 15 amino acids. Here the CDR3 reads CASSLEGREVNEQFF. CDR3 DNA: TGCGCCAGCAGCTTGGAGGGGCGGGAGGTGAATGAGCAGTTCTTC.

A word on this clonotype: This may arise from a read error, as a much more abundant clone is one base away. The rearrangement links TRBV29-1 to TRBJ2-1; possible D gene TRBD1, 5 bases. This CDR3 has 18 amino acids. Germline V lookup: CDR1 SQVTM, CDR2 ANQGSEA. V lost 5 bases, J lost 0 bases, and 23 bases lay in between. The CDR3 reads CSVLGHLTDPSSYNEQFF. CDR3 DNA sequence: TGCAGCGTTCTTGGACACCTGACTGACCCGAGCTCCTACAATGAGCAGTTCTTC.

This clonotype was observed a few times. J is TRBJ2-7 and V is TRBV12-3 or TRBV12-4, with 8 positions matching TRBD1. The J segment lost 6 bases and the V segment lost 1 base, leaving 5 bases of the junction unmatched. The CDR3 runs to 14 residues. The CDR3 reads CASSLGTGLGEQYF. CDR3 DNA: TGTGCCAGCAGTTTAGGGACAGGGTTGGGCGAGCAGTACTTC.

This clonotype was counted a single time. This sequence may be a read error, since a much larger clone differs from it by one base. This chain joins TRBV11-3 and TRBJ1-3; TRBD1 matches 12 bases. Germline V CDR1 and CDR2: SGHNT, YENEEA. The CDR3 totals 17 residues. CDR3 coding DNA: TGTGCCAGCAGCAAGGGACAGGGGGCCTTCTCTGGATACACCATATATTTT. It codes for CASSKGQGAFSGYTIYF.

The gene calls are TRBV7-3 and TRBJ2-5; D is possibly TRBD1 (7 bases). The CDR3 loop spans 14 amino acids. From germline, CDR1 is SGHTA and CDR2 FQGTGA. Trimming removed 6 bases at V and 6 bases at J, with 17 bases between. This chain's CDR3 is CASSPGGGPQTQYF. CDR3 coding DNA: TGTGCCAGCAGTCCAGGAGGGGGCCCGCAGACCCAGTACTTC. The whole variable domain, filled in from reference TRBV7-3 and TRBJ2-5, reads GAGVSQTPSNKVTEKGKYVELRCDPISGHTALYWYRQSLGQGPEFLIYFQGTGAADDSGLPNDRFFAVRPEGSVSTLKIQRTERGDSAVYLCASSPGGGPQTQYFGPGTRLLVL.

About this clonotype: At one end the junction does not follow the germline gene, possibly because of a read error. The rearrangement links TRBV12-3 or TRBV12-4 to TRBJ2-7, with 7 positions matching TRBD2. There are 12 residues in the CDR3. The CDR3 bases are TGTGCCAGCCGGGGGGATTTCTACGAACAGCACTTC. It is translated as CASRGDFYEQHF.

This clonotype occurred a few times. This chain joins TRBV6-5 and TRBJ2-7, with unresolved D. The CDR3 is 14 residues long. Trimming shortened V by 7 bases and J by 1 base, and 14 bases separated the two germline ends. CDR1 is MNHEY and CDR2 is SVGAGI in the germline V gene. The CDR3 here is CASTRALGSYEQYF. CDR3 bases: TGTGCCAGCACCCGGGCGTTAGGATCCTACGAGCAGTACTTC.